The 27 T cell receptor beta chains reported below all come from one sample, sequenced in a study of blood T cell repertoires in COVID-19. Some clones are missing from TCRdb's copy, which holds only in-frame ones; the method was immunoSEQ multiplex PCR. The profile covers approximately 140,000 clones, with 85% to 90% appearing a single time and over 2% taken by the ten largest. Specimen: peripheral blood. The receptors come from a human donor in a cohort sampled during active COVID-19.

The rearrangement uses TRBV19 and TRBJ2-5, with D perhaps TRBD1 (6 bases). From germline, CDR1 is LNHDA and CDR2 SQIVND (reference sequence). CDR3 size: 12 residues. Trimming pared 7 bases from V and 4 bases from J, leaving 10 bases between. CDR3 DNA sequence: TGTGCCAGTAAACAGGGCGGAGAGACCCAGTACTTC. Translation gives CASKQGGETQYF.

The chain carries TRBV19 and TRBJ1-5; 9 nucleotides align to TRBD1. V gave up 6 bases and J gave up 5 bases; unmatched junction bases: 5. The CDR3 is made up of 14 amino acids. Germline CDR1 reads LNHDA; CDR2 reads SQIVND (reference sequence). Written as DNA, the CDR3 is TGTGCCAGTAGGCTGGACAGGGGATATCAGCCCCAGCATTTT. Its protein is CASRLDRGYQPQHF.

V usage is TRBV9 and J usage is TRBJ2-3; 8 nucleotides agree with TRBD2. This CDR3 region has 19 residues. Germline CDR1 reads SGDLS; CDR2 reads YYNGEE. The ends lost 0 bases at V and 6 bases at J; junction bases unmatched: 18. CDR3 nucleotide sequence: TGTGCCAGCAGCGTAGCTAGTAATAGAGCGAGCGGGAGAGCTGATACGCAGTATTTT. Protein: CASSVASNRASGRADTQYF.

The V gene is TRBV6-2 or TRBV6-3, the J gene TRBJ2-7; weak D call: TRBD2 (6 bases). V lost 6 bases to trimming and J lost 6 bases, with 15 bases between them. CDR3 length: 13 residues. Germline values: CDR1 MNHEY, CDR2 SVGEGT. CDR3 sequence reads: CASSPGSSVEQYF. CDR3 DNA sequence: TGTGCCAGCAGCCCCGGGAGTTCGGTCGAGCAGTACTTC.

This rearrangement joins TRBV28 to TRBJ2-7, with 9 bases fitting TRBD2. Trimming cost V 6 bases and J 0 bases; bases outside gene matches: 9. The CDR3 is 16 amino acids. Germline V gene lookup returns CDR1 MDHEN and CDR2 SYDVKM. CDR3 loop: CASRAPSGGFSYEQYF. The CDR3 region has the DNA TGTGCCAGCAGAGCACCGAGCGGGGGGTTCTCCTACGAGCAGTACTTC.

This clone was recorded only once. The CDR3 reads CASSAGTGLREQYF. CDR3 bases: TGTGCCAGCAGCGCCGGGACAGGGTTGCGCGAGCAGTACTTC. The chain carries TRBV9 and TRBJ2-7; 9 nucleotides align to TRBD1. CDR1 is SGDLS, CDR2 YYNGEE, per germline. The CDR3 extends over 14 amino acids. V lost 3 bases and J lost 6; bases outside the gene matches: 7.

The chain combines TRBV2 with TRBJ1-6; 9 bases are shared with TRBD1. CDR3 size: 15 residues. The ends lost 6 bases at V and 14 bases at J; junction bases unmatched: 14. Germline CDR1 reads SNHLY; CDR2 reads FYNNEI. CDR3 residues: CASSPRDRVGSALHF. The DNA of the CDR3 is TGTGCCAGCAGCCCTCGGGACAGGGTAGGTTCGGCCCTCCACTTT.

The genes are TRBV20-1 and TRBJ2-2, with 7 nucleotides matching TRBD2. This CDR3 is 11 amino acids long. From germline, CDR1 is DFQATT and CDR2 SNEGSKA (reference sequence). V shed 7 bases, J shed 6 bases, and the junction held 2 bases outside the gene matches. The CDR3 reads CSGGGPGELFF. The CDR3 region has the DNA TGCAGTGGGGGAGGGCCCGGGGAGCTGTTTTTT.

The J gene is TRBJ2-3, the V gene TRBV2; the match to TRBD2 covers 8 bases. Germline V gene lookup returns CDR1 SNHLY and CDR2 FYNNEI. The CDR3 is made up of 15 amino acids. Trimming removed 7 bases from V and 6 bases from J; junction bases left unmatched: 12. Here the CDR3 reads CASTASGSSLDTQYF. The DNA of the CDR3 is TGTGCCAGCACGGCTAGCGGGTCTTCTCTGGATACGCAGTATTTT.

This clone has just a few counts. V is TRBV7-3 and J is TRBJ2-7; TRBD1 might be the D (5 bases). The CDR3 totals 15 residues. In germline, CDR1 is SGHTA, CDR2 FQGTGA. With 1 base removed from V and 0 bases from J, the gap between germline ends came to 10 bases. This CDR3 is CASSLKGQSSYEQYF. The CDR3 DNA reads TGTGCCAGCAGCTTAAAGGGGCAGAGCTCCTACGAGCAGTACTTC.

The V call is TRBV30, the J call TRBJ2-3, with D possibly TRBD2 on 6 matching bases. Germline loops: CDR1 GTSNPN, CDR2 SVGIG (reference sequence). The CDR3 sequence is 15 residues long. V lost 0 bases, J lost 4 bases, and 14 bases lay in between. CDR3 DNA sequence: TGTGCCTGGAGTGTAGAGCGGGTCGAGGCAGATACGCAGTATTTT. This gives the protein CAWSVERVEADTQYF.

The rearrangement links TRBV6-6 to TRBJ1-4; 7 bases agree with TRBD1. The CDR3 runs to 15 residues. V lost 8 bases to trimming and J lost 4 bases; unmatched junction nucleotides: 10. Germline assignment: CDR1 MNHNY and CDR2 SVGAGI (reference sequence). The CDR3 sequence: CASHGDGQVNEKLFF. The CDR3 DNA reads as TGTGCCAGCCACGGGGATGGACAGGTTAATGAAAAACTGTTTTTT.

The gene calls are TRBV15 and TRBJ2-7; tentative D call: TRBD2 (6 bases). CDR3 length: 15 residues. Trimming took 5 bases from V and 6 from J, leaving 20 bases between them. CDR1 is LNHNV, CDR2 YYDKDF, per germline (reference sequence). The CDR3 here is CATSQFRGLSSEQYF. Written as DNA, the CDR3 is TGTGCCACCAGCCAATTCCGGGGGTTGTCTAGCGAGCAGTACTTC. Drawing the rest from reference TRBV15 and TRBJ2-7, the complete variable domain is DAMVIQNPRYQVTQFGKPVTLSCSQTLNHNVMYWYQQKSSQAPKLLFHYYDKDFNNEADTPDNFQSRRPNTSFCFLDIRSPGLGDTAMYLCATSQFRGLSSEQYFGPGTRLTVT.

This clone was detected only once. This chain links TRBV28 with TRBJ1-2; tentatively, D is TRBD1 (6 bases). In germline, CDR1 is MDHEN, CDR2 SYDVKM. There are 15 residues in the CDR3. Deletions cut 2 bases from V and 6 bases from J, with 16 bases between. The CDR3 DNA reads TGTGCCAGCAGTTTACTCGTAGGGGGAGTCGATGGCTACACCTTC. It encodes CASSLLVGGVDGYTF.

CDR3 bases: TGTGCCAGCAGTTTGGGACAGGGACGCGATCAGCCCCAGCATTTT. This sequence encodes CASSLGQGRDQPQHF. The V and J genes are TRBV27 and TRBJ1-5; 9 bases align to TRBD1. This CDR3 has 15 residues. The germline V gene encodes CDR1 MNHEY and CDR2 SMNVEV (reference sequence). J gave up 5 bases and V 3 bases, and 5 bases lay outside the gene matches.

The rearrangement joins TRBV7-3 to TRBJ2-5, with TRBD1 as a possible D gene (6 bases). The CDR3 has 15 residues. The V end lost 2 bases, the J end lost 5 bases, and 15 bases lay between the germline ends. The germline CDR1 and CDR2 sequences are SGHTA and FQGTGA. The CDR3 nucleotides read TGTGCCAGCAGCTTAGGGGGCAGGGCGTGGGAGACCCAGTACTTC. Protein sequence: CASSLGGRAWETQYF.

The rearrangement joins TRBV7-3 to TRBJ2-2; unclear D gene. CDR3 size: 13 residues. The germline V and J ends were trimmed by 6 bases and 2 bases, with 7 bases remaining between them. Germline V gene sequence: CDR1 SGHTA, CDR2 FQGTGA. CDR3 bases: TGTGCCAGCAGTTCCGGTAACACCGGGGAGCTGTTTTTT. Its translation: CASSSGNTGELFF.

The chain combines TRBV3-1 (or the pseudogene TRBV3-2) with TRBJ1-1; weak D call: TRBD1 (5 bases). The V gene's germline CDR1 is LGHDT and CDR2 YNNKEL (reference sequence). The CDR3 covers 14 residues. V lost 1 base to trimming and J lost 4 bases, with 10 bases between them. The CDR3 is CASSQGLTVTEAFF. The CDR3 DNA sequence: TGTGCCAGCAGCCAAGGGCTGACAGTCACTGAAGCTTTCTTT.

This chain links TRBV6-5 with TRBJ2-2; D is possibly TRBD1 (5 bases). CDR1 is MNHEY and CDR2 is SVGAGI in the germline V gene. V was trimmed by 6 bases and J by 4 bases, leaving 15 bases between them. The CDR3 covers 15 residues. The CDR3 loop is CASRGQAMITGELFF. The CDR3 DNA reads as TGTGCCAGCAGGGGGCAGGCGATGATCACCGGGGAGCTGTTTTTT.

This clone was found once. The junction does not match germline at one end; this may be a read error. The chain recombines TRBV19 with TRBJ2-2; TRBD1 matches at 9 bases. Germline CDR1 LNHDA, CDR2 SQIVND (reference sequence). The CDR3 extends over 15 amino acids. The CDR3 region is CASSTGTGMAGKLFF. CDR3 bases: TGTGCCAGTAGTACCGGGACAGGGATGGCCGGGAAGCTGTTTTTT.

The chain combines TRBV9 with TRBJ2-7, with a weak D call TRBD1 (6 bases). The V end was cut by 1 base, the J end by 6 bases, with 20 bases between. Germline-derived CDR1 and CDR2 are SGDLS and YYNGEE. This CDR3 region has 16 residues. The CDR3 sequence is CASSVSLGHGVGEQYF. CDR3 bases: TGTGCCAGCAGCGTAAGCTTGGGACACGGGGTTGGCGAGCAGTACTTC.

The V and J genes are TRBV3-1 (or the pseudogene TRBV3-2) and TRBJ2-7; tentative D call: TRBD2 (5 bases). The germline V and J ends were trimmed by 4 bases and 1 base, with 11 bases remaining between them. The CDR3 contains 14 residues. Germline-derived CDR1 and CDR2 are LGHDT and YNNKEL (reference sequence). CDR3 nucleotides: TGTGCCAGCAGCCCGGGATACCGGTCCTACGAGCAGTACTTC. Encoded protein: CASSPGYRSYEQYF.

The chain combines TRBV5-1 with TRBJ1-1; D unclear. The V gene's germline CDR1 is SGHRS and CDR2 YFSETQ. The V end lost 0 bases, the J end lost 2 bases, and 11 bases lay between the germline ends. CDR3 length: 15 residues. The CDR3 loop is CASSLAPGSNTEAFF. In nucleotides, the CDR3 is TGCGCCAGCAGCTTGGCCCCGGGATCTAACACTGAAGCTTTCTTT.

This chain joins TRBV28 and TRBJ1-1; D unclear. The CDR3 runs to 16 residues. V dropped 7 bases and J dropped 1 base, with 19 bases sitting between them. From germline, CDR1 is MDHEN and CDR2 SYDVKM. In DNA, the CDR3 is TGTGCCAGCATCCCTGGAGGGTCGTTACGGAACACTGAAGCTTTCTTT. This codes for CASIPGGSLRNTEAFF.

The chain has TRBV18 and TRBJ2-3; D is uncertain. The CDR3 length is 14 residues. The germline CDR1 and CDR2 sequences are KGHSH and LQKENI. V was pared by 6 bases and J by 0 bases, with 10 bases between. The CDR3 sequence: CASSYSASTDTQYF. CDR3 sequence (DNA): TGTGCCAGCTCCTACTCTGCTAGCACAGATACGCAGTATTTT.

DNA for the CDR3: TGCGCCAGCAGTGAAGCAGGGCACGGCTACACCTTC. As protein: CASSEAGHGYTF. The chain uses TRBV10-2 and TRBJ1-2; a weak D match, TRBD1 (5 bases). Trimming stripped 3 bases from V and 8 bases from J, with 10 bases between. The CDR3 runs to 12 residues. CDR1 WSHSY and CDR2 SAAADI come from the germline V gene.

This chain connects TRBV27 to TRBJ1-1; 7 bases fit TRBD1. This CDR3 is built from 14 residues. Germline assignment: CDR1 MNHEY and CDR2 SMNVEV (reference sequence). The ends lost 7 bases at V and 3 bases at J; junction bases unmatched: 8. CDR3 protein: CASKGGDRDTEAFF. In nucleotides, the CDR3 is TGTGCCAGCAAGGGGGGAGACAGGGACACTGAAGCTTTCTTT.